The 13 T cell receptor beta chains presented below share a single source sample, sequenced in a study of CD8 T cells in Susac syndrome. Random-hexamer reverse transcription was applied to roughly 0.5 to 1 ug RNA. Using its own MiXCR run on the immunoSEQ multiplex PCR reads, TCRdb lists one record per CDR3 protein. The table has around 200,000 distinct CDR3 sequences, more than 90% seen once. Sequences were obtained from CD4+ T cells from PBMCs. All receptors derive from a human donor with Susac syndrome.

This chain links TRBV19 with TRBJ2-1, with 12 bases that match TRBD2. CDR1 LNHDA and CDR2 SQIVND come from the germline V gene (reference sequence). The CDR3 is 13 residues long. V was clipped by 8 bases and J by 12 bases; unmatched bases: 8. The CDR3 sequence is CASRRLAGETQFF. CDR3 DNA sequence: TGTGCCAGTCGGAGACTAGCGGGGGAGACGCAGTTCTTC.

The genes are TRBV7-2 and TRBJ2-7; 8 bases map to TRBD2. V was pared by 2 bases and J by 6 bases, with 9 bases of the junction left unmatched. CDR1 and CDR2 from the germline V gene are SGHTA and FQGNSA. The CDR3 spans 15 residues. The CDR3 DNA follows: TGTGCCAGCAGCTTATTTATTGGGACTAGTGGCGAGCAGTACTTC. As protein: CASSLFIGTSGEQYF.

V gene TRBV5-1 combines with J gene TRBJ2-3; a possible D gene is TRBD2 (6 bases). V gave up 4 bases and J gave up 6 bases, with 12 bases separating them. This CDR3 region has 13 residues. Germline V gene data show CDR1 as SGHRS and CDR2 as YFSETQ. The CDR3 loop reads CASSTGLPDTQYF. DNA of the CDR3: TGCGCCAGCAGCACGGGACTGCCTGATACGCAGTATTTT.

The chain employs TRBV29-1 and TRBJ2-1; D perhaps matches TRBD2 (5 bases). The CDR3 loop spans 11 amino acids. V was cut by 5 bases and J by 5 bases, with 7 bases left in between. The germline V gene encodes CDR1 SQVTM and CDR2 ANQGSEA. CDR3 nucleotide sequence: TGCAGCGTTTACGGGGACAATGAGCAGTTCTTC. Protein product: CSVYGDNEQFF.

This clonotype was picked up one time. V gene TRBV21-1 combines with J gene TRBJ1-2. TRBV21-1 constitutes a pseudogene. CDR3 length equals 12 residues. CDR3 bases: TGTGCCAGCAGCGGACTTTGGGGTGGCTACACCTTC. It codes for CASSGLWGGYTF.

The V gene is TRBV7-9, the J gene TRBJ2-7; no clear D gene. Germline lookup yields CDR1 SEHNR and CDR2 FQNEAQ (reference sequence). This CDR3 is 16 amino acids long. V gave up 4 bases and J gave up 0 bases, with 16 bases separating them. The CDR3 reads CASSSARWGVSYEQYF. In nucleotides, the CDR3 is TGTGCCAGCAGCTCCGCCCGGTGGGGTGTCTCCTACGAGCAGTACTTC.

The V call is TRBV7-3, the J call TRBJ1-2; the match to TRBD1 covers 10 bases. The V gene end was trimmed by 2 bases and the J gene end by 2 bases; junction bases not matched to a gene: 2. The CDR3 consists of 15 residues. Germline V gives CDR1 SGHTA, CDR2 FQGTGA. The CDR3 DNA is TGTGCCAGCAGCTTATCGGGACAGGGGAACTATGGCTACACCTTC. Residues: CASSLSGQGNYGYTF.

Only one count was recorded for this clonotype. The chain joins TRBV5-1 to TRBJ2-5; perhaps TRBD1 as D (5 bases). The germline gives CDR1 SGHRS, CDR2 YFSETQ. V was trimmed by 4 bases and J by 5 bases, leaving 12 bases between them. The CDR3 runs to 13 residues. CDR3 in amino acids: CASSGSQGETQYF. CDR3 DNA sequence: TGCGCCAGCAGCGGCAGCCAGGGCGAGACCCAGTACTTC.

The chain joins TRBV7-9 to TRBJ1-5; D perhaps matches TRBD1 (6 bases). With 5 bases removed from V and 2 bases from J, the gap between germline ends came to 19 bases. The germline gives CDR1 SEHNR, CDR2 FQNEAQ (reference sequence). The CDR3 loop spans 17 amino acids. CDR3: CASSPYEGGRGNQPQHF. The CDR3 DNA follows: TGTGCCAGCAGCCCATACGAGGGGGGAAGAGGCAATCAGCCCCAGCATTTT.

The chain links TRBV3-1 to TRBJ1-5; no definite D call. This CDR3 is 13 amino acids long. Looked up from germline, CDR1 is LGHDT and CDR2 is YNNKEL (reference sequence). V was shortened by 3 bases and J by 4 bases, with 7 bases between the two germline ends. The CDR3 protein is CASSQGPNQPQHF. The CDR3 DNA is TGTGCCAGCAGCCAGGGCCCAAATCAGCCCCAGCATTTT.

There are a few counts of this clonotype. The gene calls are TRBV9 and TRBJ2-7; D tentatively fits TRBD1 or TRBD2 (5 bases each). The length of the CDR3 is 15 residues. Germline CDR1 SGDLS, CDR2 YYNGEE. Trimming removed 0 bases at V and 3 bases at J, with 13 bases between. The CDR3, as DNA: TGTGCCAGCAGCGTAGCTCCGGGACGGATCTACGAGCAGTACTTC. Translating gives CASSVAPGRIYEQYF.

The rearrangement uses TRBV7-2 and TRBJ2-7, with D perhaps TRBD1 or TRBD2 (5 bases each). The CDR3 is 17 residues long. V was cut by 1 base and J by 0 bases, with 16 bases left in between. CDR1 SGHTA and CDR2 FQGNSA come from the germline V gene. The DNA for the CDR3 is TGTGCCAGCAGCTTAGTAGGAGGTGGGGACCACTCCTACGAGCAGTACTTC. The encoded protein is CASSLVGGGDHSYEQYF.

This rearrangement joins TRBV19 to TRBJ1-4, with D possibly TRBD1 on 6 matching bases. Per germline, CDR1 LNHDA and CDR2 SQIVND (reference sequence). The CDR3 is 17 amino acids. V was cut by 3 bases and J by 0 bases, with 14 bases left in between. CDR3 sequence (DNA): TGTGCCAGTAGTATGCGACAGGTACCCGCAACTAATGAAAAACTGTTTTTT. The encoded protein is CASSMRQVPATNEKLFF.